Presented here are 29 T cell receptor beta chains from one specimen sequenced in a study of T-cell reconstitution after alpha-beta-depleted transplantation in children. TCRbeta library construction was performed incorporating unique molecular identifiers. Via MiXCR, TCRdb re-called the PCR reads, giving one row per CDR3 protein. The sample consists of around 250,000 distinct CDR3 sequences, approximately 9.6% of them appearing once. The sample was PBMCs from the stem cell graft donor, taken from the stem cell graft. These TCRs come from a human donor who donated a stem cell graft to a child with SCID.

This clonotype was detected a few times. The chain has TRBV5-1 and TRBJ2-3; TRBD2 aligns across 10 bases. The J segment lost 1 base and the V segment lost 4 bases, leaving 6 bases of the junction unmatched. The germline gives CDR1 SGHRS, CDR2 YFSETQ. This CDR3 spans 16 amino acids. CDR3 residues: CASSETAGGRTDTQYF. CDR3 bases: TGCGCCAGCAGCGAAACAGCGGGGGGGCGCACAGATACGCAGTATTTT.

For the CDR3, the DNA is TGTGCCAGCTCACCTGGGACCCTCAATGAGCAGTTCTTC. It encodes CASSPGTLNEQFF. This chain joins TRBV18 and TRBJ2-1; D possibly uses TRBD1 or TRBD2 (5 bases each). Germline CDR1 is KGHSH and CDR2 is LQKENI. The CDR3 loop spans 13 amino acids. V lost 3 bases and J lost 6, with 9 bases in between. The complete variable domain, with remaining parts taken from reference TRBV18 and TRBJ2-1, reads NAGVMQNPRHLVRRRGQEARLRCSPMKGHSHVYWYRQLPEEGLKFMVYLQKENIIDESGMPKERFSAEFPKEGPSILRIQQVVRGDSAAYFCASSPGTLNEQFFGPGTRLTVL.

This clonotype was seen a handful of times. The chain carries TRBV12-3 or TRBV12-4 and TRBJ2-2; TRBD2 might be the D (6 bases). V was shortened by 5 bases and J by 4 bases, with 8 bases between the two germline ends. The CDR3 has 13 residues. The CDR3: CASSRDFTGELFF. Here the CDR3 DNA reads TGTGCCAGCAGTAGGGACTTCACCGGGGAGCTGTTTTTT.

This clonotype was seen a few times. The chain couples TRBV27 to TRBJ1-1, with TRBD1 matching over 7 bases. CDR1 MNHEY and CDR2 SMNVEV come from the germline V gene (reference sequence). The CDR3 is 13 residues long. Germline trimming cut 7 bases from V and 1 base from J; bases unmatched to any gene: 3. The DNA for the CDR3 is TGTGCCAGCAAGCAGGGGGGGAACACTGAAGCTTTCTTT. Its translation is CASKQGGNTEAFF.

There are a few counts of this clonotype. The CDR3 loop is CASSPIAGGPKTQYF. CDR3 sequence (DNA): TGTGCCAGCAGCCCCATAGCGGGGGGGCCGAAGACCCAGTACTTC. The chain employs TRBV12-3 or TRBV12-4 and TRBJ2-5, with TRBD2 matching 11 bases. There are 15 residues in the CDR3. J was trimmed by 6 bases and V by 6 bases; bases with no gene match: 9.

In its sample, this clonotype was seen many times. This sequence joins TRBV12-3 or TRBV12-4 and TRBJ1-4; D not certain. Trimming removed 5 bases at V and 8 bases at J, with 9 bases between. CDR3 length: 12 amino acids. The CDR3 reads CASSQTREKLFF. The CDR3, as DNA: TGTGCCAGCAGTCAGACACGGGAAAAACTGTTTTTT.

This clonotype has only a few counts. The chain combines TRBV7-6 with TRBJ2-6; 7 bases map to TRBD1. With V trimmed by 2 bases and J by 3 bases, 4 bases remained unmatched. Per germline, CDR1 SGHVS and CDR2 FNYEAQ. The CDR3 has 16 residues. CDR3 amino acids: CASSLYRGGGANVLTF. The DNA for the CDR3 is TGTGCCAGCAGCTTATACAGGGGTGGTGGGGCCAACGTCCTGACTTTC.

This chain links TRBV6-9 with TRBJ2-5; possibly TRBD1 for D (6 bases). Trimming shortened V by 0 bases and J by 4 bases, and 12 bases separated the two germline ends. Germline V gene lookup returns CDR1 MNHGY and CDR2 SVAAGI. The CDR3 is made up of 15 amino acids. The CDR3 loop is CASSYSNRDVETQYF. The CDR3 region has the DNA TGTGCCAGCAGTTATTCGAACAGGGACGTAGAGACCCAGTACTTC.

The chain joins TRBV6-2 or TRBV6-3 to TRBJ2-5, with D unresolved. Germline lookup yields CDR1 MNHEY and CDR2 SVGEGT. The CDR3 covers 11 residues. The V and J ends lost 6 bases and 5 bases respectively, with 7 bases between them. In nucleotides, the CDR3 is TGTGCCAGCAGGCTAAGGGAGACCCAGTACTTC. This sequence encodes CASRLRETQYF.

This clonotype was counted many times. CDR3 coding DNA: TGCGCCAGCACCGTGAGAACAGGGGGCGCCGACTCCTATGGCTACACCTTC. Translated: CASTVRTGGADSYGYTF. The V and J genes are TRBV5-1 and TRBJ1-2; 9 positions match TRBD1. The CDR3 runs 17 residues. The junction had 16 bases not matched to a gene; V was cut back by 6 bases and J by 4 bases. CDR1 and CDR2 (germline): SGHRS, YFSETQ.

The J gene is TRBJ1-1, the V gene TRBV6-1; tentatively, D is TRBD1 (6 bases). CDR3 length: 16 residues. Germline loops: CDR1 MNHNS, CDR2 SASEGT. The V gene lost 6 bases and the J gene lost 1 base, with 18 bases spanning the gap. The chain's CDR3 is CASRPDRTYRNTEAFF. CDR3 sequence (DNA): TGTGCCAGCAGACCAGACAGGACCTACCGGAACACTGAAGCTTTCTTT.

Only a few counts were recorded for this clonotype. The chain recombines TRBV25-1 with TRBJ2-6; TRBD1 agrees at 8 bases. The CDR3 totals 17 residues. The J segment lost 1 base and the V segment lost 6 bases, leaving 8 bases of the junction unmatched. CDR1 is MGHDK and CDR2 is SYGVNS in the germline V gene. The chain's CDR3 is CASRGTGPPSGANVLTF. The CDR3 DNA is TGTGCCAGCAGGGGGACAGGTCCACCTTCTGGGGCCAACGTCCTGACTTTC.

This clonotype was counted between two and nine times. The chain's CDR3 is CASSGSGELFF. The CDR3 nucleotides are TGCGCCAGCAGTGGGTCCGGGGAGCTGTTTTTT. The V gene is TRBV10-2, the J gene TRBJ2-2, with D unclear. The V end was cut by 4 bases, the J end by 6 bases, with 3 bases between. Per the germline V gene, CDR1 is WSHSY and CDR2 is SAAADI. This CDR3 spans 11 amino acids.

This clonotype was seen only a few times. J is TRBJ2-7 and V is TRBV20-1; D might be TRBD2 (7 bases). The V end was cut by 5 bases, the J end by 3 bases, with 17 bases between. Germline CDR1 DFQATT, CDR2 SNEGSKA (reference sequence). This CDR3 has 14 amino acids. In nucleotides, the CDR3 is TGCAGTGCTCTAAGGGGGGGGAACATCTACGAGCAGTACTTC. Translating it yields CSALRGGNIYEQYF.

This chain uses TRBV12-3 or TRBV12-4 with TRBJ1-1; D is undetermined. Deletions cut 7 bases from V and 6 bases from J, with 12 bases between. CDR3 length: 12 residues. CDR3: CASTSDSPEAFF. DNA for the CDR3: TGTGCCAGCACCTCGGATAGCCCTGAAGCTTTCTTT.

This clonotype has only a few counts. This chain uses TRBV12-3 or TRBV12-4 with TRBJ2-1, with 8 bases lining up with TRBD2. The CDR3 loop spans 13 amino acids. The V gene end was trimmed by 5 bases and the J gene end by 9 bases; junction bases not matched to a gene: 6. Here the CDR3 DNA reads TGTGCCAGCAGTAAGGGACTAGTTGGTGAGCAGTTCTTC. Translating it yields CASSKGLVGEQFF.

The rearrangement links TRBV27 to TRBJ1-5; 10 positions match TRBD1. Trimming removed 4 bases from V and 5 bases from J; junction bases left unmatched: 2. There are 14 residues in the CDR3. The germline CDR1 and CDR2 sequences are MNHEY and SMNVEV (reference sequence). CDR3 amino acids: CASSSTGGDQPQHF. The CDR3 bases are TGTGCCAGCAGTTCGACAGGGGGCGATCAGCCCCAGCATTTT.

The J gene is TRBJ2-7, the V gene TRBV12-3 or TRBV12-4; 7 positions agree with TRBD1. V dropped 6 bases and J dropped 3; count of bases not matched to a gene: 5. The CDR3 runs to 13 residues. The CDR3 DNA sequence: TGTGCCAGCAGACGACAGGGCGGCTACGAGCAGTACTTC. Protein: CASRRQGGYEQYF.

V and J are TRBV6-5 and TRBJ2-3, with D possibly matching TRBD2 (6 bases). The V end was cut by 4 bases, the J end by 2 bases, with 13 bases between. CDR3 length: 15 residues. CDR1 is MNHEY and CDR2 is SVGAGI in the germline V gene. The CDR3 reads CASSSGGGITDTQYF. In DNA, the CDR3 is TGTGCCAGCAGTTCGGGTGGAGGGATCACAGATACGCAGTATTTT.

The CDR3, as DNA: TGCAGTGCTCCCCCGGGTGGGGGGAGCACAGATACGCAGTATTTT. This translates into CSAPPGGGSTDTQYF. The chain is built from TRBV20-1 and TRBJ2-3; possibly TRBD2 for D (6 bases). This CDR3 contains 15 residues. Deletions cut 5 bases from V and 0 bases from J, with 15 bases between. CDR1 and CDR2 (germline): DFQATT, SNEGSKA (reference sequence).

This clonotype turned up a few times. An end of the junction does not agree with germline; a read error may underlie this. The J gene is TRBJ1-2, the V gene TRBV7-9, with no clear D. Germline V gene lookup returns CDR1 SEHNR and CDR2 FQNEAQ (reference sequence). CDR3 size: 13 residues. The CDR3 DNA reads as TGTGCCAGCAGCTCCCCAAGTGGGCAGGATTTTCTTTTC. This sequence encodes CASSSPSGQDFLF.

The chain links TRBV12-3 or TRBV12-4 to TRBJ2-1, with D uncertain. V gave up 5 bases and J gave up 8 bases, with 10 bases separating them. The CDR3 is 12 amino acids. The CDR3 sequence: CASSPHGDEQFF. In DNA, the CDR3 is TGTGCCAGCAGTCCCCATGGAGATGAGCAGTTCTTC.

This clonotype was detected ten times or more. The chain joins TRBV5-1 to TRBJ2-2, with D possibly TRBD2 on 5 matching bases. The CDR3 extends over 15 amino acids. V was shortened by 0 bases and J by 5 bases, with 11 bases between the two germline ends. Germline CDR1 SGHRS, CDR2 YFSETQ. In DNA form, the CDR3 reads TGCGCCAGCAGCTTGGCGACCGGGATAACCGGGGAGCTGTTTTTT. Translated, it gives CASSLATGITGELFF.

The sample holds a few counts of this clonotype. CDR3 in DNA: TGTGCCAGCAGCCACGGGGCACGCTACGAGCAGTACTTC. This gives the protein CASSHGARYEQYF. This chain uses TRBV3-1 with TRBJ2-7; D may match TRBD1 or TRBD2 (5 bases each). The CDR3 consists of 13 residues. Germline V gene data show CDR1 as LGHDT and CDR2 as YNNKEL (reference sequence). Trimming removed 3 bases from V and 3 bases from J, with 9 bases in between.

This chain links TRBV5-1 with TRBJ2-3; D is ambiguous. CDR1 and CDR2 from the germline V gene are SGHRS and YFSETQ. CDR3 size: 15 residues. V was pared by 0 bases and J by 5 bases, with 13 bases between. The CDR3, as DNA: TGCGCCAGCAGCTTGGCCCCGTTAGTGGGAGATACGCAGTATTTT. This encodes CASSLAPLVGDTQYF.

This clonotype was seen at least ten times. An end of the junction differs from the germline gene, which may be a read error. The chain carries TRBV7-7 and TRBJ2-2; D remains ambiguous. The CDR3 sequence is 14 residues long. Germline CDR1 reads SSHAT; CDR2 reads FNYEAQ (reference sequence). The CDR3, as DNA: TGTGCTAGCAGCTTAAGCCCGAACACCGGGGAGCTGTTTTTT. Protein product: CASSLSPNTGELFF.

This chain uses TRBV5-1 with TRBJ1-4; unclear D gene. Trimming removed 0 bases at V and 7 bases at J, with 10 bases between. Germline values: CDR1 SGHRS, CDR2 YFSETQ. The CDR3 length is 14 residues. For the CDR3, the DNA is TGCGCCAGCAGCTTGGTTGGGTATGGTGAAAAACTGTTTTTT. As protein: CASSLVGYGEKLFF.

This clonotype has ten or more counts. This chain connects TRBV6-1 to TRBJ2-2; D is possibly TRBD2 (7 bases). With 8 bases removed from V and 5 bases from J, the gap between germline ends came to 18 bases. CDR1 is MNHNS and CDR2 is SASEGT in the germline V gene. The CDR3 sequence is 15 residues long. CDR3 sequence reads: CASAWGGRRTGELFF. Here the CDR3 DNA reads TGTGCCAGCGCCTGGGGGGGGCGAAGGACCGGGGAGCTGTTTTTT.

This clonotype was recorded a few times. The gene calls are TRBV29-1 and TRBJ2-7; no clear D gene. CDR3 length: 12 amino acids. The germline V and J ends were trimmed by 4 bases and 0 bases, with 7 bases remaining between them. The germline V gene has CDR1 SQVTM and CDR2 ANQGSEA. CDR3 residues: CSVGEDSYEQYF. As DNA, the CDR3 is TGCAGCGTTGGTGAGGACTCCTACGAGCAGTACTTC.